A selection of T cell receptor beta chains follows, all from one sample in a study of response to subunit inactivated influenza vaccine. From the RT-PCR reads, TCRdb called clonotypes with MiXCR, one entry per CDR3 protein. The table shows about 800,000 distinct CDR3 sequences, with 21% occurring only once. Sample: PBMCs from blood, taken 5 days after vaccination. These receptors all stem from a man aged 50-60 years who received an inactivated influenza vaccine. Both conserved end residues are part of each CDR3. A D gene is named only where the DNA matches it firmly. The size of a clone is reported for some rows only, either as once, few or many, or as a class for expanded clones.

TRBV20-1,.,.,TRBJ2-4,CSASSSTEPIDKNIQYF,TGCAGTGCTAGCAGCTCCACAGAGCCTATCGACAAAAACATTCAGTACTTC
TRBV3-1,.,.,TRBJ2-7,CASSQINTGEQYF,TGTGCCAGCAGCCAAATTAACACCGGCGAGCAGTACTTC
TRBV12-3/TRBV12-4,few,.,TRBJ2-2,CASSPQEGVGELFF,TGTGCCAGCAGTCCACAGGAGGGGGTCGGGGAGCTGTTTTTT
TRBV19,.,.,TRBJ2-6,CATHYSGANVLTF,TGTGCCACCCACTACTCTGGGGCCAACGTCCTGACTTTC
TRBV4-2,.,.,TRBJ2-5,CASSPSRLADQETQYF,TGTGCCAGCAGCCCCAGCCGTTTAGCGGATCAAGAGACCCAGTACTTC
TRBV20-1,few,TRBD2,TRBJ2-1,CSASSGRSYNEQFF,TGCAGTGCTAGTAGCGGGAGATCCTACAATGAGCAGTTCTTC
TRBV30,.,TRBD1,TRBJ2-7,CAYRTGTYEQYF,TGTGCCTACCGGACAGGTACCTACGAGCAGTACTTC
TRBV6-5,.,.,TRBJ2-7,CASGFSVYEQYF,TGTGCCAGCGGGTTCAGTGTGTACGAGCAGTACTTC
TRBV10-3,once,.,TRBJ2-5,CASRLASQETQYF,TGTGCCTCCCGGCTGGCCTCACAAGAGACCCAGTACTTC
TRBV6-1,many,.,TRBJ1-6,CASSQSDSVNSPLHF,TGTGCCAGCAGTCAATCTGACAGTGTTAATTCACCCCTCCACTTT
TRBV7-2,many,.,TRBJ2-5,CASSPTRETQYF,TGTGCCAGCAGCCCAACTCGCGAGACCCAGTACTTC
TRBV5-5,many,.,TRBJ2-1,CASSFTIIGSYNEQFF,TGTGCCAGCAGCTTCACTATCATCGGCTCCTACAATGAGCAGTTCTTC
TRBV12-3/TRBV12-4,few,.,TRBJ2-5,CASSARYGVGETQYF,TGTGCCAGCAGTGCCCGGTACGGGGTAGGGGAGACCCAGTACTTC
TRBV12-3/TRBV12-4,.,TRBD1,TRBJ1-1,CASRTGALYTEAFF,TGTGCCAGCAGAACAGGGGCCCTTTACACTGAAGCTTTCTTT
TRBV6-2/TRBV6-3,few,TRBD2,TRBJ2-1,CASTPGTSAYSYNEQFF,TGTGCCAGCACCCCCGGGACTAGCGCATACTCCTACAATGAGCAGTTCTTC
TRBV20-1,.,TRBD1,TRBJ2-1,CSAGGQGLWNEQFF,TGCAGTGCCGGGGGACAGGGGTTGTGGAATGAGCAGTTCTTC
TRBV10-3,.,.,TRBJ2-2,CAISTQAASDGGELFF,TGTGCCATCAGTACACAGGCGGCCTCGGACGGCGGGGAGCTGTTTTTT
TRBV28,once,.,TRBJ2-7,CASSHSGNSYEQYF,TGTGCCAGCAGTCATAGCGGAAATAGCTACGAGCAGTACTTC
TRBV15,.,.,TRBJ2-1,CATSDLGTPASSYNEQFF,TGTGCCACCAGCGACCTTGGGACTCCTGCCAGCTCCTACAATGAGCAGTTCTTC
TRBV10-3,.,TRBD1,TRBJ2-3,CAIMGTVTDTQYF,TGTGCCATCATGGGGACAGTCACAGATACGCAGTATTTT
TRBV4-2,.,TRBD2,TRBJ2-1,CASSPLGPSGGYNEQFF,TGTGCCAGCAGCCCCCTCGGCCCTAGCGGGGGCTACAATGAGCAGTTCTTC
TRBV7-8,.,TRBD2,TRBJ2-1,CASSLSSGGRDEQFF,TGTGCCAGCAGCTTATCTAGCGGGGGGAGGGATGAGCAGTTCTTC
TRBV5-8,few,.,TRBJ2-1,CASSRDPGYEQFF,TGTGCCAGCAGTCGAGACCCAGGCTATGAGCAGTTCTTC
TRBV5-1,few,.,TRBJ2-7,CASSYGHTAYEQYF,TGCGCCAGCAGCTACGGACATACAGCCTACGAGCAGTACTTC
TRBV7-3,many,.,TRBJ2-1,CASSSLVLVPREQFF,TGTGCCAGCAGCTCCCTGGTTTTGGTCCCCCGTGAGCAGTTCTTC
TRBV6-5,few,TRBD2,TRBJ2-3,CASSYSSSGGTDTQYF,TGTGCCAGCAGTTACTCTTCTAGCGGGGGCACAGATACGCAGTATTTT
TRBV4-3,few,TRBD2,TRBJ2-1,CASSQQLSGRHNEQFF,TGCGCCAGCAGCCAACAGCTTAGCGGGAGGCACAATGAGCAGTTCTTC
TRBV28,few,.,TRBJ1-5,CASSVLISNQPQHF,TGTGCCAGCAGTGTCCTCATCAGTAATCAGCCCCAGCATTTT
TRBV5-5,.,.,TRBJ1-2,CASSLGGAPSLYGYTF,TGTGCCAGCAGTCTGGGGGGGGCGCCCTCTCTGTATGGCTACACCTTC
TRBV27,many,.,TRBJ2-7,CASSLSRLAGEQYF,TGTGCCAGCAGTTTATCGCGCCTAGCAGGGGAGCAGTACTTC
TRBV20-1,few,.,TRBJ2-1,CSARDEAGRYNEQFF,TGCAGTGCTAGAGATGAAGCGGGCCGATACAATGAGCAGTTCTTC
TRBV10-3,.,.,TRBJ1-1,CAISEQTPTGAFF,TGTGCCATCAGTGAACAGACCCCAACAGGAGCTTTCTTT
TRBV29-1,few,TRBD2,TRBJ2-3,CSVAGTSGRNPPGTDTQYF,TGCAGCGTTGCCGGGACTAGCGGGAGGAACCCTCCTGGCACAGATACGCAGTATTTT
TRBV6-1,few,TRBD2,TRBJ2-1,CASIRASGSNEQFF,TGTGCCAGCATCCGCGCTAGCGGCTCCAATGAGCAGTTCTTC
TRBV28,once,.,TRBJ2-5,CASSLSGAGWTETQYF,TGTGCCAGCAGTTTATCGGGGGCGGGATGGACTGAGACCCAGTACTTC
TRBV7-2,few,TRBD2,TRBJ2-7,CASSPLAGGPDEQYF,TGTGCCAGCAGTCCTCTAGCGGGAGGGCCCGACGAGCAGTACTTC
TRBV12-3/TRBV12-4,few,TRBD1,TRBJ1-6,CASSRQGTHSPLHF,TGTGCCAGCAGCAGACAGGGGACTCATTCACCCCTCCACTTT
TRBV5-5,.,.,TRBJ2-7,CASSFNRIYEQYF,TGTGCCAGCAGCTTCAACAGGATCTACGAGCAGTACTTC
TRBV4-2,few,TRBD2,TRBJ2-3,CASSDKMGGTDTQYF,TGTGCCAGCAGCGACAAGATGGGGGGGACAGATACGCAGTATTTT
TRBV27,.,.,TRBJ2-3,CASSLSLAARTSTDTQYF,TGTGCCAGCAGTTTAAGTCTCGCAGCGAGGACTAGCACAGATACGCAGTATTTT
TRBV6-1,.,.,TRBJ2-3,CASSGPSLDTQYF,TGTGCCAGCAGTGGGCCCAGTCTAGATACGCAGTATTTT
TRBV6-7,few,.,TRBJ2-5,CASSYPQDRRQETQYF,TGTGCCAGCAGTTACCCCCAAGACAGGCGGCAAGAGACCCAGTACTTC
TRBV12-3/TRBV12-4,few,.,TRBJ2-1,CASSKGERASYNEQFF,TGTGCCAGCAGTAAAGGCGAGCGGGCCTCCTACAATGAGCAGTTCTTC
TRBV5-1,few,.,TRBJ2-3,CASSLEGKATDTQYF,TGCGCCAGCAGCTTGGAGGGAAAGGCGACAGATACGCAGTATTTT
TRBV6-6,few,.,TRBJ2-5,CASLSVGGETQYF,TGTGCCAGCCTTTCTGTGGGTGGAGAGACCCAGTACTTC
TRBV12-3/TRBV12-4,.,.,TRBJ2-1,CASSLAPGQNNEQFF,TGTGCCAGCAGTTTAGCGCCCGGACAGAACAATGAGCAGTTCTTC
TRBV6-2/TRBV6-3,.,TRBD2,TRBJ2-2,CASREPPLAGAGELFF,TGTGCCAGCAGAGAGCCACCCCTAGCGGGGGCCGGGGAGCTGTTTTTT
TRBV7-9,.,.,TRBJ2-1,CASSLGGGHKQFF,TGTGCCAGCAGCTTAGGTGGAGGACACAAGCAGTTCTTC
TRBV29-1,.,.,TRBJ2-5,CSVVGETQYF,TGCAGCGTTGTTGGAGAGACCCAGTACTTC
TRBV5-1,few,TRBD1,TRBJ2-7,CASSATGQMDEQYF,TGCGCCAGCAGCGCCACGGGACAGATGGACGAGCAGTACTTC